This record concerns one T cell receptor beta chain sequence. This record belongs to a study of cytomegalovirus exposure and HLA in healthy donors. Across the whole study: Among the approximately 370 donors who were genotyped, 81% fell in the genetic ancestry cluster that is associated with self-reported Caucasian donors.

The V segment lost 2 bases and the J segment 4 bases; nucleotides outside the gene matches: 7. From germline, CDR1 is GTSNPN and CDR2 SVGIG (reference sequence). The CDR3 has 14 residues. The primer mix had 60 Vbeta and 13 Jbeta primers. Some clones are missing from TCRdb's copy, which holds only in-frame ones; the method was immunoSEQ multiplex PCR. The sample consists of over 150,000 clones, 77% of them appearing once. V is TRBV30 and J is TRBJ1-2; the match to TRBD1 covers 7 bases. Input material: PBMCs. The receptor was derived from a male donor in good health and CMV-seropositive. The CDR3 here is CAWSSTGMGYGYTF. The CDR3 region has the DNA TGTGCCTGGAGTTCGACAGGGATGGGCTATGGCTACACCTTC.